This T cell receptor beta chain was obtained from a study of Graves' ophthalmopathy and Graves' hyperthyroidism. Study information: No progression to ophthalmopathy over 18 months defined stable hyperthyroidism. Notes on the study in general: The authors also found most expanded thyroid clonotypes above 0.001 frequency in blood. Ophthalmopathy versus stable hyperthyroidism: 13-signature model gave around 90% sensitivity, just under 82% specificity.

The CDR3 runs 12 residues. Germline assignment: CDR1 GTSNPN and CDR2 SVGIG (reference sequence). Trimming cost V 4 bases and J 3 bases, with 10 bases left between them. For repertoire sequencing, the TCR beta CDR3 regions were amplified from RNA transcripts. HTBI-primed RT-PCR formed the first round, and a multiplex PCR formed the second. TCRdb reprocessed the multiplex PCR reads via MiXCR and lists one record per CDR3 protein. The table lists approximately 1.2 million distinct CDR3 sequences, about two fifths of them singletons, with around 10% in the top ten. This clonotype was seen a handful of times. Its antigen is currently unknown. Other autoimmune diseases, uncontrolled infections, pregnancy or lactation led to the exclusion of patients.

The chain links TRBV30 to TRBJ2-7; tentative D call: TRBD2 (7 bases). The sequence was obtained from an adult man with Graves' hyperthyroidism. Sequences were obtained from peripheral blood or thyroid tissue (not recorded which). CDR3 region: CAWKGGDYEQYF. The CDR3 DNA reads as TGTGCCTGGAAAGGGGGGGACTACGAGCAGTACTTC.